A selection of T cell receptor beta chains follows, all from one sample in a study of blood T cell repertoires in COVID-19. Clones were sequenced by immunoSEQ multiplex PCR, and TCRdb holds only the in-frame ones, with some missing. Here the sample spans some 20,000 clones, just under 90% being singletons. Sample: peripheral blood. Receptor source: a human donor in a cohort sampled during active COVID-19. Both conserved end residues are part of each CDR3. A D gene is named only where the DNA matches it firmly. Expanded clones get a size class; other rows say once, few or many, or leave the size out.

V gene	clone size	D gene	J gene	CDR3 protein	CDR3 DNA
TRBV2	once	TRBD1	TRBJ2-7	CATSGQGSHEQYF	TGTGCCACCTCGGGACAGGGATCCCACGAGCAGTACTTC
TRBV3-1/TRBV3-2	-	-	TRBJ2-3	CASSQGGLTHTQYF	TGTGCCAGCAGCCAAGGAGGGCTCACCCATACGCAGTATTTT
TRBV24-1	once	-	TRBJ2-7	CATSPGDTSYEQYF	TGTGCCACCAGTCCCGGGGATACATCCTACGAGCAGTACTTC
TRBV2	-	TRBD2	TRBJ2-3	CAIPGQRDTDTQYF	TGTGCCATCCCGGGGCAGCGGGACACAGATACGCAGTATTTT
TRBV5-1	-	-	TRBJ2-2	CASRLGSSNTGELFF	TGCGCCAGCCGATTGGGTTCCTCGAACACCGGGGAGCTGTTTTTT
TRBV2	-	TRBD1	TRBJ1-3	CASSADRELAGNTIYF	TGTGCCAGCAGTGCTGACAGGGAATTAGCCGGAAACACCATATATTTT
TRBV5-1	-	-	TRBJ1-2	CASSSQGSYGYTF	TGCGCCAGCAGCTCGCAGGGTTCCTATGGCTACACCTTC
TRBV15	-	-	TRBJ1-1	CATSSPMGAKGNTEAFF	TGTGCCACCAGCAGTCCCATGGGGGCGAAGGGGAACACTGAAGCTTTCTTT
TRBV28	-	TRBD1	TRBJ1-2	CASYRQGSNYGYTF	TGTGCCAGCTACCGACAGGGGTCGAACTATGGCTACACCTTC
TRBV12-3/TRBV12-4	-	-	TRBJ1-6	CASSPRGDSPLHF	TGTGCCAGCAGTCCCCGGGGAGATTCACCCCTCCACTTT
TRBV30	-	TRBD2	TRBJ2-3	CAWSAAGGLNTQYF	TGTGCCTGGAGTGCGGCGGGAGGTTTAAATACGCAGTATTTT
TRBV4-1	-	-	TRBJ1-1	CASSQDSAARTFF	TGCGCCAGCAGCCAAGATTCTGCGGCTAGGACTTTCTTT
TRBV6-5	-	-	TRBJ2-7	CASTSSGTYHEQYF	TGTGCCAGCACCTCATCCGGGACATACCACGAGCAGTACTTC
TRBV6-1	-	-	TRBJ1-1	CASSDVGGYTEAFF	TGTGCCAGCAGTGATGTGGGAGGGTACACTGAAGCTTTCTTT
TRBV7-8	medium-sized	-	TRBJ2-7	CASSLQGRVDEQYF	TGTGCCAGCAGCTTACAGGGTCGGGTGGACGAGCAGTACTTC
TRBV15	-	TRBD1	TRBJ1-1	CATSRDRGGLRAFF	TGTGCCACCAGCAGAGATAGAGGGGGCCTGAGGGCTTTCTTT
TRBV9	-	TRBD2	TRBJ2-3	CASSSPPGTSGKNTDTQYF	TGTGCCAGCAGCTCCCCCCCCGGGACTAGCGGGAAGAACACAGATACGCAGTATTTT
TRBV7-8	once	TRBD2	TRBJ2-3	CASSPRTSGALADTQYF	TGTGCCAGCAGCCCAAGGACTAGCGGGGCTCTGGCAGATACGCAGTATTTT
TRBV2	-	-	TRBJ2-7	CASIGTDYEQYF	TGTGCCAGCATAGGGACTGACTACGAGCAGTACTTC
TRBV7-9	-	TRBD1	TRBJ2-6	CAVTGGDRAIGANVLTF	TGTGCCGTCACGGGTGGGGACAGGGCAATTGGGGCCAACGTCCTGACTTTC
TRBV2	-	-	TRBJ1-2	CASTSEANYGYTF	TGTGCCAGCACGTCAGAAGCTAACTATGGCTACACCTTC
TRBV29-1	-	TRBD1	TRBJ1-5	CSVGTGDIAQPQHF	TGCAGCGTTGGGACAGGGGACATCGCTCAGCCCCAGCATTTT
TRBV18	-	TRBD2	TRBJ2-7	CASSPGLAGTYEQYF	TGTGCCAGCTCACCAGGACTAGCGGGCACCTACGAGCAGTACTTC
TRBV30	-	-	TRBJ1-4	CAWSVKGWKTNEKLFF	TGTGCCTGGAGTGTGAAGGGGTGGAAAACTAATGAAAAACTGTTTTTT
TRBV28	-	-	TRBJ2-7	CASRAFGAEYEQYF	TGTGCCAGCAGGGCCTTTGGGGCAGAGTACGAGCAGTACTTC
TRBV27	-	-	TRBJ2-3	CASSLSGGPTDTQYF	TGTGCCAGCAGTTTATCGGGGGGGCCCACAGATACGCAGTATTTT
TRBV2	-	TRBD1	TRBJ1-6	CASSNRDRVHF	TGTGCCAGCAGCAACCGGGACAGGGTCCACTTT
TRBV9	once	TRBD1	TRBJ1-6	CASSGEQGYNSPLHF	TGTGCCAGCAGCGGGGAACAGGGGTATAATTCACCCCTCCACTTT
TRBV30	-	TRBD1	TRBJ2-1	CAWSGGQGGDEQFF	TGTGCCTGGAGTGGGGGACAGGGAGGAGATGAGCAGTTCTTC
TRBV2	-	TRBD1	TRBJ1-2	CASRGDSYGYTF	TGTGCCAGCAGGGGGGACAGCTATGGCTACACCTTC
TRBV15	once	-	TRBJ2-1	CATSRRGASAYNEQFF	TGTGCCACCAGCAGGAGGGGAGCTAGCGCTTACAATGAGCAGTTCTTC
TRBV11-2	-	TRBD1	TRBJ1-2	CASSLVAAGGEGYTF	TGTGCCAGCAGCTTAGTGGCCGCAGGGGGCGAGGGCTACACCTTC
TRBV27	-	TRBD2	TRBJ2-7	CASSLAGGYEQYF	TGTGCCAGCAGTTTGGCGGGGGGCTACGAGCAGTACTTC
TRBV19	-	TRBD1	TRBJ1-5	CASSIGGTDSNQPQHF	TGTGCCAGTAGTATAGGCGGGACAGATAGCAATCAGCCCCAGCATTTT
TRBV27	once	TRBD1	TRBJ1-2	CASRPKGQGYGYTF	TGTGCCAGCAGACCCAAAGGACAGGGCTATGGCTACACCTTC
TRBV5-4	-	-	TRBJ1-6	CASSFWEGEGFLVNSPLHF	TGTGCCAGCAGCTTTTGGGAGGGTGAAGGGTTTCTCGTCAATTCACCCCTCCACTTT
TRBV10-3	-	-	TRBJ1-2	CAIKMAGNGYTF	TGTGCCATCAAGATGGCGGGTAATGGCTACACCTTC
TRBV18	-	-	TRBJ2-2	CASSPVRGAATGELFF	TGTGCCAGCTCACCAGTCAGGGGCGCGGCCACCGGGGAGCTGTTTTTT
TRBV7-9	-	-	TRBJ2-6	CASSSDRGLYSGANVLTF	TGTGCCAGCAGCTCCGACAGGGGACTATACTCTGGGGCCAACGTCCTGACTTTC
TRBV5-1	-	TRBD1	TRBJ1-3	CASSLQGAGNTIYF	TGCGCCAGCAGCTTGCAGGGGGCAGGAAACACCATATATTTT
TRBV30	-	-	TRBJ2-3	CAWHSRGRTFSTDTQYF	TGTGCCTGGCACTCCAGAGGCCGAACCTTTAGCACAGATACGCAGTATTTT
TRBV5-1	once	TRBD1	TRBJ2-5	CASTPGQGASWETQYF	TGCGCCAGCACCCCGGGACAGGGGGCGTCTTGGGAGACCCAGTACTTC
TRBV19	-	-	TRBJ1-5	CASSISRGRNQPQHF	TGTGCCAGTAGTATTAGCAGGGGCCGCAATCAGCCCCAGCATTTT
TRBV19	-	TRBD1	TRBJ2-5	CASSGTGGETQYF	TGTGCCAGTTCCGGGACAGGCGGAGAGACCCAGTACTTC
TRBV6-5	-	TRBD2	TRBJ2-5	CASSYVRGRAQETQYF	TGTGCCAGCAGTTACGTTCGCGGGAGGGCTCAGGAGACCCAGTACTTC
TRBV6-5	few	-	TRBJ1-2	CASRGITGYGYTF	TGTGCCAGCAGGGGGATAACAGGTTATGGCTACACCTTC
TRBV15	-	TRBD2	TRBJ2-1	CATSSNLAGESYEQFF	TGTGCCACCAGCAGTAACCTAGCGGGAGAATCCTATGAGCAGTTCTTC
TRBV7-2	once	TRBD1	TRBJ1-3	CASSRRRTGGLSGNTIYF	TGTGCCAGCAGCCGTAGAAGGACAGGGGGCCTCTCTGGAAACACCATATATTTT
TRBV19	-	TRBD1	TRBJ2-5	CASSIGTGTDGTQYF	TGTGCCAGTAGTATAGGCACCGGGACAGATGGGACCCAGTACTTC
TRBV11-1	-	-	TRBJ2-7	CASSSRDKAYEQYF	TGTGCCAGCAGCTCCCGGGACAAAGCCTACGAGCAGTACTTC
TRBV28	-	-	TRBJ2-1	CASRKYRDNNEQFF	TGTGCCAGCAGAAAATACCGGGACAACAATGAGCAGTTCTTC
TRBV28	-	-	TRBJ2-1	CASSSVHGEQFF	TGTGCCAGCAGTTCCGTGCACGGTGAGCAGTTCTTC
TRBV5-1	-	TRBD2	TRBJ2-1	CASSSGTSGNEQFF	TGCGCCAGCAGCTCCGGTACTAGCGGTAATGAGCAGTTCTTC
TRBV2	-	-	TRBJ2-3	CASSFFSGFTDTQYF	TGTGCCAGCAGTTTTTTTAGCGGTTTCACAGATACGCAGTATTTT
TRBV9	-	TRBD1	TRBJ2-2	CASSVTGTATGELFF	TGTGCCAGCAGCGTAACCGGGACAGCCACCGGGGAGCTGTTTTTT